This passage covers 3 T cell receptor beta chains from one sample sequenced in a study of OX40 agonist ivuxolimab in advanced cancers. Libraries were prepared by immunoSEQ multiplex PCR; TCRdb keeps only in-frame clonotypes and omits some of them. The sample yields over 70,000 clones, 88% seen once. The sample in question was CD4+ or CD8+ T cells sorted from blood, obtained in a trial of the OX40 agonist ivuxolimab. These receptors were collected from an adult with an advanced solid tumor such as melanoma, head and neck, liver or kidney cancer.

The J gene is TRBJ2-3, the V gene TRBV10-1; tentatively, D is TRBD2 (7 bases). Germline V lookup: CDR1 WNHNN, CDR2 SYGVQD (reference sequence). This CDR3 is built from 15 residues. V was pared by 2 bases and J by 5 bases, with 14 bases between. Here the CDR3 reads CASSERGGAKDTQYF. DNA of the CDR3: TGCGCCAGCAGTGAGAGAGGGGGGGCTAAAGATACGCAGTATTTT.

The CDR3 is CASRGDGRGTDTQYF. The CDR3 DNA reads as TGTGCCAGCCGGGGGGACGGCCGTGGGACAGATACGCAGTATTTT. The chain joins TRBV6-1 to TRBJ2-3, with 7 bases identical to TRBD2. Trimming at V came to 8 bases and at J to 3 bases, leaving 11 bases not matched to a gene. This CDR3 has 15 amino acids. The germline gives CDR1 MNHNS, CDR2 SASEGT.

The gene calls are TRBV29-1 and TRBJ1-1, with 7 bases aligning to TRBD1. J lost 10 bases, V lost 7 bases, and 9 bases had no gene match. CDR1 is SQVTM and CDR2 is ANQGSEA in the germline V gene. The CDR3 contains 11 residues. In nucleotides, the CDR3 is TGCAGCGCCGATCCAGGGGGGACAGCTTTCTTT. This translates into CSADPGGTAFF.